This TCR beta chain was sequenced during a study of T cells in Graves' hyperthyroidism and ophthalmopathy. The source material, RNA transcripts, was used to amplify TCR beta CDR3 regions. HTBI primers drove first-round RT-PCR of the TCR CDR3. Each CDR3 protein is one row after TCRdb ran MiXCR on the multiplex PCR reads. The sample lists around 280,000 distinct CDR3 sequences; about 13% were seen once. The CDR3 runs 15 residues. In germline, CDR1 is SGHVS, CDR2 FQNEAQ. Trimming cost V 3 bases and J 5 bases, with 17 bases left between them. With respect to this clonotype: Its antigen remains unknown.

Graves' hyperthyroidism without ophthalmopathy progression within 18 months was termed stable. Overall study results and limits: Ophthalmopathy was identified by the model a median roughly six months ahead of onset. Expanded thyroid clonotypes (above 0.001) were mostly also found in blood.

The sequence came from a woman between 35 and 50 years old with Graves' hyperthyroidism. The chain carries TRBV7-8 and TRBJ2-7; the D gene is possibly TRBD2 (6 bases). The sequenced material came from blood. CDR3 sequence reads: CASSLSGLLTNEQYF. The CDR3 coding sequence is TGTGCCAGCAGCTTGTCGGGACTCCTTACCAACGAGCAGTACTTC.